Listed below are T cell receptor beta chains from one sample, sequenced in a study of cytomegalovirus exposure and HLA in healthy donors. The table came from immunoSEQ multiplex PCR; TCRdb's copy has only in-frame clones and leaves some out. The table has 150,000 to 200,000 clones, about four fifths seen once. Input material: PBMCs. Receptor source: a woman aged 45-65 years in good health and CMV-seropositive. The CDR3 runs from the conserved cysteine through the conserved F or W. D genes are given only for firm matches. Clone size is stated in some rows and not others, as once, few, many or a class when expanded.

few TRBJ2-7 TRBV10-3 TRBD1 CAISEDRDYEQYF TGTGCCATCAGCGAGGACAGGGACTACGAGCAGTACTTC
- TRBJ2-7 TRBV12-5 TRBD1 CASGLQGVFSYEQYF TGTGCTAGTGGTTTGCAGGGGGTCTTCTCCTACGAGCAGTACTTC
- TRBJ2-5 TRBV27 TRBD2 CASRASGGSMETQYF TGTGCCAGCAGGGCTAGCGGGGGTAGTATGGAGACCCAGTACTTC
- TRBJ2-3 TRBV7-2 TRBD2 CASRPPSGGTDTQYF TGTGCCAGCAGACCTCCTAGCGGGGGCACAGATACGCAGTATTTT
- TRBJ1-2 TRBV6-5 - CASRRQGSYGYTF TGTGCCAGCAGACGACAAGGCAGCTATGGCTACACCTTC
- TRBJ2-2 TRBV19 TRBD2 CASSIDPGGFGELFF TGTGCCAGTAGTATAGATCCGGGGGGTTTCGGGGAGCTGTTTTTT
- TRBJ2-3 TRBV9 - CASSLLAGGTDTQYF TGTGCCAGCAGCCTTCTAGCAGGGGGCACAGATACGCAGTATTTT
- TRBJ2-1 TRBV7-9 - CASSLVGGSPNEQFF TGTGCCAGCAGCTTAGTTGGAGGTTCCCCCAATGAGCAGTTCTTC
- TRBJ2-7 TRBV7-9 - CASSLRPGGLDEQYF TGTGCCAGCAGCTTAAGGCCCGGGGGATTGGACGAGCAGTACTTC
- TRBJ2-3 TRBV4-1 TRBD1 CASSQDDRESTDTQYF TGCGCCAGCAGCCAAGATGACAGGGAGAGCACAGATACGCAGTATTTT
- TRBJ2-3 TRBV11-2 TRBD2 CASSSRTSGGWDTQYF TGTGCCAGCAGCTCCCGGACTAGCGGGGGGTGGGATACGCAGTATTTT
- TRBJ1-1 TRBV7-2 - CASSLAETVNTEAFF TGTGCCAGCAGCTTAGCAGAGACTGTTAACACTGAAGCTTTCTTT
- TRBJ1-2 TRBV29-1 - CSVGSPNYGYTF TGCAGCGTTGGGAGCCCGAACTATGGCTACACCTTC
few TRBJ1-1 TRBV19 - CASSSKARGKAFF TGTGCCAGTAGTTCAAAGGCCAGGGGAAAAGCTTTCTTT
- TRBJ2-7 TRBV18 TRBD1 CASSRNPGQGYEQYF TGTGCCAGCTCTCGCAATCCGGGACAGGGGTACGAGCAGTACTTC
few TRBJ2-3 TRBV11-3 - CASSLTASTDTQYF TGTGCCAGCAGCCTAACAGCTAGCACAGATACGCAGTATTTT
- TRBJ2-7 TRBV2 - CASSTGWEAGEQYF TGTGCCAGCAGTACGGGGTGGGAGGCAGGCGAGCAGTACTTC
- TRBJ2-1 TRBV7-9 - CSSSPPLNEQFF TGTTCCAGCAGCCCTCCCCTCAATGAGCAGTTCTTC
- TRBJ2-7 TRBV6-6 - CASSYSRPDYEQHF TGTGCCAGCAGTTACTCGCGTCCGGACTACGAGCAGCACTTC
- TRBJ2-1 TRBV7-9 TRBD1 CASSSVPGQGPGQFF TGTGCCAGCAGCTCAGTCCCGGGACAGGGGCCGGGGCAGTTCTTC
- TRBJ1-1 TRBV7-9 - CSSSLSADTEAFF TGTTCCAGCAGCTTAAGTGCAGACACTGAAGCTTTCTTT
- TRBJ1-2 TRBV7-6 - CASSSARGYGYTF TGTGCCAGCAGCTCCGCCAGGGGTTATGGCTACACCTTC
- TRBJ1-1 TRBV21-1 - CASSKAAGELTEAFF TGTGCCAGCAGCAAAGCGGCAGGGGAGCTAACTGAAGCTTTCTTT
- TRBJ1-5 TRBV10-1 - CASSEGHWPNQPQHF TGCGCCAGCAGTGAGGGACACTGGCCAAATCAGCCCCAGCATTTT
once TRBJ2-6 TRBV2 - CASNPTGREPSGANVLTF TGTGCCAGCAATCCGACGGGCAGGGAACCCTCTGGGGCCAACGTCCTGACTTTC
once TRBJ2-2 TRBV7-8 - CASSLVGAGTDTGELFF TGTGCCAGCAGCTTAGTCGGGGCGGGGACGGACACCGGGGAGCTGTTTTTT
- TRBJ1-4 TRBV6-5 - CASGYNGNEKLFF TGTGCCAGCGGTTACAACGGGAATGAAAAACTGTTTTTT
- TRBJ2-7 TRBV6-6 - CASSSQGRSYEQYF TGTGCCAGCAGTTCTCAGGGAAGGAGCTACGAGCAGTACTTC
- TRBJ1-3 TRBV2 TRBD1 CASSEEGQGANTIYF TGTGCCAGCAGTGAAGAGGGACAGGGGGCGAACACCATATATTTT
- TRBJ2-6 TRBV5-5 - CASSLTGFSGANVLTF TGTGCCAGCAGCTTGACAGGGTTCAGTGGGGCCAACGTCCTGACTTTC
- TRBJ2-4 TRBV7-2 TRBD1 CASSPRGQGSNIQYF TGTGCCAGCAGCCCCAGAGGACAGGGGTCAAACATTCAGTACTTC
- TRBJ1-2 TRBV20-1 TRBD1 CSATGAVGYTF TGCAGTGCAACAGGGGCAGTTGGCTACACCTTC
- TRBJ2-7 TRBV27 - CASSTGNPVSEQYF TGTGCCAGCAGTACAGGGAACCCCGTGAGCGAGCAGTACTTC
- TRBJ2-1 TRBV9 - CASSGPPGALGNEQFF TGTGCCAGCAGCGGGCCCCCAGGGGCTTTGGGCAATGAGCAGTTCTTC
- TRBJ1-5 TRBV25-1 - CASSLGAGNQPQHF TGTGCCAGCAGTTTGGGGGCAGGTAATCAGCCCCAGCATTTT
- TRBJ2-6 TRBV7-3 - CASSLGAAPGVGGANVLTF TGTGCCAGCAGCTTAGGTGCAGCTCCGGGGGTGGGGGGGGCCAACGTCCTGACTTTC
- TRBJ2-3 TRBV6-5 TRBD2 CASRFPGGDTQYF TGTGCCAGCAGGTTCCCGGGAGGCGATACGCAGTATTTT
- TRBJ1-4 TRBV19 - CASSLTPAGTNEKLFF TGTGCCAGTAGCCTTACACCGGCGGGCACTAATGAAAAACTGTTTTTT
- TRBJ1-2 TRBV7-9 - CASSGYRDRGYTF TGTGCCAGCAGCGGATACAGGGATCGCGGCTACACCTTC
- TRBJ1-2 TRBV7-8 TRBD1 CASSYRTGLANYGYTF TGTGCCAGCAGCTACCGGACAGGTCTAGCTAACTATGGCTACACCTTC
- TRBJ2-7 TRBV5-1 - CASSGGNTYEQYF TGCGCCAGCAGTGGAGGGAACACCTACGAGCAGTACTTC
- TRBJ2-3 TRBV2 TRBD2 CASERLAGGTDTQYF TGTGCCAGCGAACGACTAGCGGGGGGCACAGATACGCAGTATTTT
few TRBJ1-4 TRBV5-1 TRBD1 CASSQKGQDEKLFF TGCGCCAGCAGCCAAAAAGGACAGGACGAAAAACTGTTTTTT
- TRBJ2-2 TRBV5-6 - CASSLGRGGTGELFF TGTGCCAGCAGCTTGGGGAGAGGGGGCACCGGGGAGCTGTTTTTT
- TRBJ2-4 TRBV9 TRBD1 CASSVRDRGSKNIQYF TGTGCCAGCAGCGTCCGGGACAGGGGTTCCAAAAACATTCAGTACTTC
- TRBJ1-2 TRBV19 - CASSISLTEYGYTF TGTGCCAGTAGTATATCTTTGACAGAATATGGCTACACCTTC
- TRBJ2-3 TRBV12-5 TRBD2 CASGSGWLAGTAGTDTQYF TGTGCTAGTGGTTCGGGATGGCTAGCGGGAACCGCAGGGACAGATACGCAGTATTTT